These T cell receptor beta chains were read from a single sample in a study of metastatic and nonmetastatic thyroid tumors. TCRdb reanalyzed the PCR reads with MiXCR. The sample lists some 17,000 clones, roughly 36% seen once, with roughly 18% in the top ten. The specimen was tumor tissue. These receptors were collected from a female donor with papillary thyroid cancer or a benign thyroid nodule (not recorded which). Some clones in this sample may be carry-over from other donors' samples. Both conserved end residues are part of each CDR3. Fields, in order: clone size, V gene, J gene, D gene, CDR3 protein, CDR3 DNA. D genes are given only for firm matches. Where a row states a size, it is once, few, many or the class of an expanded clone; other rows omit it.

clone_size: few; v_call: TRBV24-1; j_call: TRBJ2-1; d_call: NA; cdr3_aa: CVTSDSDSYTYNEQFF; cdr3_nt: TGTGTCACCAGTGACTCAGACAGTTATACCTACAATGAGCAGTTCTTC
clone_size: many; v_call: TRBV18; j_call: TRBJ2-4; d_call: NA; cdr3_aa: CASSPGMTTLGYF; cdr3_nt: TGTGCCAGCTCACCGGGTATGACCACCCTGGGGTACTTC
clone_size: NA; v_call: TRBV7-9; j_call: TRBJ1-2; d_call: NA; cdr3_aa: CASSLKEDGYTF; cdr3_nt: TGTGCCAGCAGCTTAAAGGAGGATGGCTACACCTTC
clone_size: NA; v_call: TRBV15; j_call: TRBJ1-4; d_call: NA; cdr3_aa: CATSRDWGAGTNEKLFF; cdr3_nt: TGTGCCACCAGCAGAGATTGGGGGGCAGGAACTAATGAAAAACTGTTTTTT
clone_size: NA; v_call: TRBV27; j_call: TRBJ2-3; d_call: NA; cdr3_aa: CASRHIWTGTDTQYF; cdr3_nt: TGTGCCAGCAGACACATCTGGACAGGCACAGATACGCAGTATTTT
clone_size: NA; v_call: TRBV6-1; j_call: TRBJ2-7; d_call: NA; cdr3_aa: CASSDWELATHEQYF; cdr3_nt: TGTGCCAGCAGTGATTGGGAGTTAGCCACCCATGAGCAGTACTTC
clone_size: NA; v_call: TRBV12-3/TRBV12-4; j_call: TRBJ1-5; d_call: NA; cdr3_aa: CASSPGPRAPQHF; cdr3_nt: TGTGCCAGCAGTCCGGGACCCCGGGCGCCCCAGCATTTT
clone_size: NA; v_call: TRBV27; j_call: TRBJ2-2; d_call: TRBD2; cdr3_aa: CASILDHREGGGAGELFF; cdr3_nt: TGTGCCAGCATCCTTGACCATCGGGAGGGCGGGGGGGCCGGGGAGCTGTTTTTT
clone_size: few; v_call: TRBV24-1; j_call: TRBJ2-7; d_call: TRBD1; cdr3_aa: CATSGDRVGEQYF; cdr3_nt: TGTGCCACCAGTGGGGACAGGGTAGGCGAGCAGTACTTC
clone_size: few; v_call: TRBV28; j_call: TRBJ2-7; d_call: TRBD1; cdr3_aa: CASSTRQGGLGEQYF; cdr3_nt: TGTGCCAGCAGCACCAGACAGGGTGGCTTAGGCGAGCAGTACTTC
clone_size: NA; v_call: TRBV7-7; j_call: TRBJ2-6; d_call: TRBD1; cdr3_aa: CASSPGTGAGANVLTF; cdr3_nt: TGTGCTAGCAGCCCAGGGACAGGGGCTGGGGCCAACGTCCTGACTTTC
clone_size: few; v_call: TRBV6-1; j_call: TRBJ1-3; d_call: NA; cdr3_aa: CASSDRGEGNTIYF; cdr3_nt: TGTGCCAGCAGTGACCGGGGGGAGGGAAACACCATATATTTT
clone_size: many; v_call: TRBV5-1; j_call: TRBJ2-5; d_call: NA; cdr3_aa: CASSFGDQETQYF; cdr3_nt: TGCGCCAGCAGCTTTGGGGACCAAGAGACCCAGTACTTC
clone_size: few; v_call: TRBV4-1; j_call: TRBJ1-6; d_call: NA; cdr3_aa: CASSQEGLGDSPLHF; cdr3_nt: TGCGCCAGCAGCCAAGAGGGGTTGGGGGATTCACCCCTCCACTTT
clone_size: NA; v_call: TRBV7-2; j_call: TRBJ2-1; d_call: NA; cdr3_aa: CASSCGVGEQFF; cdr3_nt: TGTGCCAGCAGCTGTGGGGTCGGTGAGCAGTTCTTC
clone_size: once; v_call: TRBV5-1; j_call: TRBJ1-1; d_call: TRBD1; cdr3_aa: CASRRDRANTEAFF; cdr3_nt: TGCGCCAGCAGGAGGGACAGGGCGAACACTGAAGCTTTCTTT
clone_size: NA; v_call: TRBV7-9; j_call: TRBJ1-6; d_call: NA; cdr3_aa: CASSLDSRVNSPLHF; cdr3_nt: TGTGCCAGCAGCTTAGATAGCAGGGTGAATTCACCCCTCCACTTT
clone_size: NA; v_call: TRBV10-3; j_call: TRBJ2-7; d_call: TRBD1; cdr3_aa: CAISDHGTGNYYEQYF; cdr3_nt: TGTGCCATCAGTGACCACGGGACAGGAAATTACTACGAGCAGTACTTC
clone_size: NA; v_call: TRBV11-2; j_call: TRBJ1-2; d_call: NA; cdr3_aa: CASSLEGIRYTF; cdr3_nt: TGTGCCAGCAGCTTAGAAGGAATTAGGTACACCTTC
clone_size: many; v_call: TRBV7-2; j_call: TRBJ2-7; d_call: NA; cdr3_aa: CASSRSEFYEQYF; cdr3_nt: TGTGCCAGCAGTAGGAGTGAATTCTACGAGCAGTACTTC
clone_size: few; v_call: TRBV12-5; j_call: TRBJ1-2; d_call: NA; cdr3_aa: CASGSRQASNYGYTF; cdr3_nt: TGTGCTAGTGGTTCTCGACAAGCTTCTAACTATGGCTACACCTTC
clone_size: NA; v_call: TRBV7-9; j_call: TRBJ2-2; d_call: NA; cdr3_aa: CASSSYRELFF; cdr3_nt: TGTGCCAGCAGCTCTTATAGGGAGCTGTTTTTT
clone_size: large; v_call: TRBV2; j_call: TRBJ2-7; d_call: NA; cdr3_aa: CASRSGQGVDEQYF; cdr3_nt: TGTGCCAGCAGGTCCGGGCAGGGCGTGGACGAGCAGTACTTC
clone_size: NA; v_call: TRBV6-1; j_call: TRBJ1-2; d_call: NA; cdr3_aa: CASASRPNYGYTF; cdr3_nt: TGTGCCAGCGCTTCGCGGCCTAACTATGGCTACACCTTC
clone_size: few; v_call: TRBV2; j_call: TRBJ2-5; d_call: NA; cdr3_aa: CASSEQGETQYF; cdr3_nt: TGTGCCAGCAGTGAACAGGGAGAGACCCAGTACTTC
clone_size: medium-sized; v_call: TRBV9; j_call: TRBJ2-2; d_call: TRBD2; cdr3_aa: CASSQREGRVGELFF; cdr3_nt: TGTGCCAGCAGTCAGCGGGAGGGCCGTGTCGGGGAGCTGTTTTTT
clone_size: many; v_call: TRBV7-9; j_call: TRBJ1-5; d_call: NA; cdr3_aa: CASSLASGGPHQPQHF; cdr3_nt: TGTGCCAGCAGCTTAGCGTCGGGGGGCCCCCATCAGCCCCAGCATTTT
clone_size: medium-sized; v_call: TRBV5-1; j_call: TRBJ2-3; d_call: TRBD1; cdr3_aa: CASSFSRGLYTDTQYF; cdr3_nt: TGCGCCAGCAGCTTTAGCAGGGGGTTATACACAGATACGCAGTATTTT
clone_size: NA; v_call: TRBV6-2/TRBV6-3; j_call: TRBJ1-2; d_call: TRBD1; cdr3_aa: CASSYSGQGDGYTF; cdr3_nt: TGTGCCAGCAGTTACTCCGGACAGGGAGATGGCTACACCTTC
clone_size: few; v_call: TRBV19; j_call: TRBJ2-1; d_call: NA; cdr3_aa: CASSIEVRREQFF; cdr3_nt: TGTGCCAGTAGTATAGAGGTACGGCGTGAGCAGTTCTTC
clone_size: NA; v_call: TRBV30; j_call: TRBJ1-3; d_call: NA; cdr3_aa: CAWSVKKYSGNTIYF; cdr3_nt: TGTGCCTGGAGTGTAAAGAAATACTCTGGAAACACCATATATTTT
clone_size: NA; v_call: TRBV12-3/TRBV12-4; j_call: TRBJ2-1; d_call: TRBD1; cdr3_aa: CASRRTGGYNEQFF; cdr3_nt: TGTGCCAGCAGGCGGACAGGGGGATACAATGAGCAGTTCTTC
clone_size: NA; v_call: TRBV28; j_call: TRBJ2-7; d_call: TRBD2; cdr3_aa: CASSPYSGLVDTYEQYF; cdr3_nt: TGTGCCAGCAGTCCCTACTCGGGACTAGTGGACACCTACGAGCAGTACTTC
clone_size: few; v_call: TRBV27; j_call: TRBJ1-5; d_call: NA; cdr3_aa: CASSLRTQRYSNQPQHF; cdr3_nt: TGTGCCAGCAGTCTGAGGACCCAGCGGTATAGCAATCAGCCCCAGCATTTT
clone_size: few; v_call: TRBV6-1; j_call: TRBJ2-7; d_call: NA; cdr3_aa: CASSLGRENEQYF; cdr3_nt: TGTGCCAGCAGCTTAGGAAGGGAAAACGAGCAGTACTTC
clone_size: NA; v_call: TRBV5-1; j_call: TRBJ2-2; d_call: NA; cdr3_aa: CASSLIEVTGELFF; cdr3_nt: TGCGCCAGCAGCTTGATTGAGGTTACCGGGGAGCTGTTTTTT
clone_size: many; v_call: TRBV20-1; j_call: TRBJ1-1; d_call: NA; cdr3_aa: CSASSMGYTEAFF; cdr3_nt: TGCAGTGCCTCGTCGATGGGCTATACTGAAGCTTTCTTT
clone_size: NA; v_call: TRBV29-1; j_call: TRBJ1-2; d_call: TRBD1; cdr3_aa: CSVVRDRVDGYTF; cdr3_nt: TGCAGCGTTGTGCGGGACAGGGTGGATGGCTACACCTTC
clone_size: NA; v_call: TRBV5-1; j_call: TRBJ1-2; d_call: NA; cdr3_aa: CASSLAASANYGYTF; cdr3_nt: TGCGCCAGCAGCTTGGCGGCGTCTGCCAACTATGGCTACACCTTC
clone_size: few; v_call: TRBV5-1; j_call: TRBJ2-7; d_call: TRBD2; cdr3_aa: CASSPSGEGEQYF; cdr3_nt: TGCGCCAGCAGTCCTAGCGGGGAGGGCGAGCAGTACTTC
clone_size: NA; v_call: TRBV6-2/TRBV6-3; j_call: TRBJ2-5; d_call: NA; cdr3_aa: CASRGLQGGQETQYF; cdr3_nt: TGTGCCAGCAGGGGACTTCAGGGAGGTCAAGAGACCCAGTACTTC
clone_size: many; v_call: TRBV27; j_call: TRBJ2-1; d_call: TRBD2; cdr3_aa: CASSLAGDEQFF; cdr3_nt: TGTGCCAGCAGCCTAGCGGGAGATGAGCAGTTCTTC
clone_size: many; v_call: TRBV6-5; j_call: TRBJ2-5; d_call: NA; cdr3_aa: CASSYSMSSKTQYF; cdr3_nt: TGTGCCAGCAGTTACTCGATGTCTAGTAAGACCCAGTACTTC
clone_size: NA; v_call: TRBV7-2; j_call: TRBJ2-1; d_call: NA; cdr3_aa: CASSFTGARNEQFF; cdr3_nt: TGTGCCAGCAGCTTCACTGGGGCTAGGAATGAGCAGTTCTTC
clone_size: NA; v_call: TRBV9; j_call: TRBJ2-3; d_call: TRBD1; cdr3_aa: CASSNLGTGESTDTQYF; cdr3_nt: TGTGCCAGCAGTAACCTAGGGACAGGTGAGAGCACAGATACGCAGTATTTT